The rows below give T cell receptor beta chains drawn from one sample of a study of T-cell memory formation after mild COVID-19. TCRdb called the 5' RACE reads again in MiXCR, with one record for every CDR3 protein. Of roughly 150,000 distinct CDR3 sequences listed, around 27% are singletons. Sequencing was done on a sample of PBMCs or a T cell subset sorted from them (not recorded which). Receptors originate from an adult woman who had mild COVID-19 (a few samples of this study predate the infection). Cell type and time point are not known. Each CDR3 is given with its conserved first and last residue. D genes are given only for firm matches.

TRBJ2-3,TRBV5-1,TRBD2,CASSSPAGGPVDTQYF
TRBJ2-7,TRBV11-2,TRBD2,CASSQLAGPSYEQYF
TRBJ2-7,TRBV6-2/TRBV6-3,NA,CASSYSGPYEQYF
TRBJ2-2,TRBV7-2,TRBD2,CASSLANGGRAGELFF
TRBJ2-5,TRBV7-9,TRBD2,CASSGSGGPGETQYF
TRBJ2-5,TRBV5-6,NA,CASSLRRVRVETQYF
TRBJ1-1,TRBV6-5,NA,CASSPGQITEAFF
TRBJ1-1,TRBV12-3/TRBV12-4,NA,CASSFTRSVEAFF
TRBJ2-1,TRBV18,TRBD2,CASSPLLAGGYNEQFF
TRBJ2-1,TRBV12-5,TRBD2,CASALPGSGSYEQFF
TRBJ2-2,TRBV9,NA,CASSPPWGTGELFF
TRBJ2-7,TRBV29-1,NA,CSVEDPGPFGQPYEQYF
TRBJ2-3,TRBV28,NA,CASSLTTSTDTQYF
TRBJ2-1,TRBV14,NA,CASSQDFYNEQFF
TRBJ2-3,TRBV5-1,NA,CASSLGGRSTDTQYF
TRBJ2-5,TRBV11-2,TRBD2,CASSLGTSGYDQETQYF
TRBJ2-2,TRBV5-6,NA,CASSLSWVNTGELFF
TRBJ2-7,TRBV9,TRBD1,CASSVGDSSYEQYF
TRBJ2-7,TRBV4-1,NA,CASSQTQTTYEQYF
TRBJ2-7,TRBV6-5,TRBD2,CASSWGAGGTHEQYF
TRBJ2-1,TRBV4-3,TRBD1,CASSGGTGSYNEQFF
TRBJ1-2,TRBV7-3,TRBD1,CASSPTGSGYGYTF
TRBJ2-7,TRBV5-1,TRBD2,CASSLESSGAYEQYF
TRBJ1-1,TRBV5-5,NA,CASSLDLNTEAFF
TRBJ2-7,TRBV10-3,NA,CAISESSPLPYEQYF